The TCR beta chain under discussion was sequenced for a study of shared clonotypes between healthy human individuals. Study-wide results and limits: The sole specimen, blood, was sampled, and tissue repertoires likely differ. Shared clonotypes across all four donors exceeded non-shared ones in generation probability.

This CDR3 is built from 15 residues. As defined, naive CD8 cells were CD45RO-negative and positively selected for CCR7, with terminally differentiated effector memory CD45RA+ cells excluded. For this clone: Its target is unknown.

Under the authors' procedure: Filtering differed for immunoSEQ, which gave only junction sequences without quality scores. TCRdb's table, derived via immunoSEQ multiplex PCR, lists solely in-frame clones and lacks some. D and trimming come from the DNA, and the V and J calls and clone size come from that table. The sample includes fewer than 850,000 clones, about 96% of them seen just once. This clonotype was obtained from a young man in good health. The chain couples TRBV21-1 to TRBJ2-5; TRBD2, the table's D call, lacks a check against the DNA. TRBV21-1 is tagged as a pseudogene. The sample taken for sequencing was naive CD8+ T cells sorted from blood. CDR3 loop: CASSGRTSGQETQYF. The CDR3 DNA is TGTGCCAGCAGCGGGCGGACTAGCGGCCAAGAGACCCAGTACTTC.